Below are 27 T cell receptor beta chains sequenced from a single sample in a study of T cell responses to AZD1222 COVID-19 vaccine. Produced via immunoSEQ multiplex PCR; TCRdb's table is partial and in-frame only. The sample holds tens of thousands of clones, around 86% seen once. Here the sequenced sample was peripheral blood, taken on day 0 of AZD1222 vaccination. The receptors come from an adult in good health.

The CDR3 is CASSLGYEQYF. The CDR3 nucleotides read TGTGCCAGCAGCCTGGGCTACGAGCAGTACTTC. This rearrangement joins TRBV14 to TRBJ2-7; no firm D call. The CDR3 is made up of 11 amino acids. Trimming removed 4 bases at V and 3 bases at J, with 4 bases between. The germline gives CDR1 SGHDN, CDR2 FVKESK.

The gene calls are TRBV19 and TRBJ2-6; tentative D call: TRBD1 (6 bases). There are 15 residues in the CDR3. V lost 7 bases and J lost 1, with 11 bases in between. The germline CDR1 and CDR2 sequences are LNHDA and SQIVND (reference sequence). This CDR3 reads CASTQQGSGANVLTF. The CDR3 DNA reads as TGTGCCAGTACCCAACAGGGATCTGGGGCCAACGTCCTGACTTTC.

This clone is judged medium-sized. The chain is built from TRBV9 and TRBJ2-3, with D tentatively TRBD2 (6 bases). The germline V and J ends were trimmed by 4 bases and 4 bases, with 16 bases remaining between them. The CDR3 sequence is 15 residues long. Germline V gene sequence: CDR1 SGDLS, CDR2 YYNGEE. CDR3 bases: TGTGCCAGCAGCACCGACAGCGGAGGGGCAGATACGCAGTATTTT. As protein: CASSTDSGGADTQYF.

The chain recombines TRBV4-1 with TRBJ2-1, with TRBD1 matching over 8 bases. J was trimmed by 4 bases and V by 1 base; bases with no gene match: 3. The CDR3 runs 15 residues. Germline V gene sequence: CDR1 MGHRA, CDR2 YSYEKL. CDR3 in amino acids: CASSQGQGSYNEQFF. Written as DNA, the CDR3 is TGCGCCAGCAGCCAAGGACAGGGGAGTTACAATGAGCAGTTCTTC.

The V call is TRBV4-2, the J call TRBJ2-5; tentative D call: TRBD2 (6 bases). V shed 8 bases and J shed 3 bases, with 13 bases lying between them. Germline loops: CDR1 LGHNA, CDR2 YNFKEQ. CDR3 size: 13 residues. CDR3 in amino acids: CASGTFLKETQYF. In DNA, the CDR3 is TGTGCCAGCGGGACTTTCCTCAAAGAGACCCAGTACTTC.

The chain is built from TRBV5-1 and TRBJ2-4, with D perhaps being TRBD1 or TRBD2 (5 bases each). The CDR3 totals 13 residues. The ends were cut back, 2 bases at V and 6 bases at J, with 9 bases in the middle. Germline V gene sequence: CDR1 SGHRS, CDR2 YFSETQ. CDR3 sequence (DNA): TGCGCCAGCAGCTTAGCAGGGAGAAACATTCAGTACTTC. This sequence encodes CASSLAGRNIQYF.

The J gene is TRBJ1-2, the V gene TRBV28, with D perhaps TRBD1 (6 bases). This CDR3 spans 13 amino acids. The germline V gene has CDR1 MDHEN and CDR2 SYDVKM. The V end lost 7 bases, the J end lost 4 bases, and 13 bases lay between the germline ends. The CDR3 is CASMGGLVYGYTF. CDR3 bases: TGTGCCAGCATGGGGGGGCTTGTCTATGGCTACACCTTC.

The V and J genes are TRBV12-3 or TRBV12-4 and TRBJ1-1, with TRBD1 matching over 8 bases. V lost 6 bases to trimming and J lost 5 bases; unmatched junction nucleotides: 5. This CDR3 has 13 amino acids. CDR3 sequence: CASRLTGGTEAFF. Written as DNA, the CDR3 is TGTGCCAGCAGACTAACAGGGGGGACTGAAGCTTTCTTT.

V and J are TRBV11-2 and TRBJ1-6; unclear D gene. CDR3 length equals 14 residues. The germline V and J ends were trimmed by 3 bases and 7 bases, with 10 bases remaining between them. Germline V gives CDR1 SGHAT, CDR2 FQNNGV. The CDR3 region has the DNA TGTGCCAGCAGCTTGTGGGCCAGAAATTCACCCCTCCACTTT. This sequence encodes CASSLWARNSPLHF.

The gene calls are TRBV9 and TRBJ1-3, with D possibly matching TRBD1 (6 bases). Per germline, CDR1 SGDLS and CDR2 YYNGEE. The V end lost 4 bases, the J end lost 3 bases, and 11 bases lay between the germline ends. CDR3 length: 14 residues. The CDR3 spells CASSSQGLGNTIYF. The CDR3 bases are TGTGCCAGCAGCTCTCAGGGGCTTGGAAACACCATATATTTT.

This clone occurred once. The chain has TRBV5-4 and TRBJ2-7, with no clear D. This CDR3 region has 13 residues. The germline V gene encodes CDR1 SGHNT and CDR2 YYREEE (reference sequence). V was shortened by 2 bases and J by 3 bases, with 9 bases between the two germline ends. CDR3: CASSFPPHYEQYF. In DNA, the CDR3 is TGTGCCAGCAGCTTCCCCCCGCACTACGAGCAGTACTTC.

This clone was counted a single time. V usage is TRBV7-2 and J usage is TRBJ1-2, with TRBD1 as a possible D gene (5 bases). From germline, CDR1 is SGHTA and CDR2 FQGNSA. The CDR3 sequence is 16 residues long. Trimming took off 4 bases at V and 5 bases at J, with 20 bases between the two ends. CDR3 in amino acids: CASSYGGSQATYGYTF. The CDR3 bases are TGTGCCAGCAGCTACGGAGGGTCACAGGCGACTTATGGCTACACCTTC.

The gene calls are TRBV4-2 and TRBJ2-3; TRBD2 agrees at 11 bases. The CDR3 sequence is 18 residues long. The V gene's germline CDR1 is LGHNA and CDR2 YNFKEQ. V shed 2 bases, J shed 4 bases, and the junction held 11 bases outside the gene matches. The CDR3 DNA sequence: TGTGCCAGCAGCCAAAATAGCGGGAGGGCCGAGGCGGCAGATACGCAGTATTTT. This sequence encodes CASSQNSGRAEAADTQYF.

This chain connects TRBV6-1 to TRBJ1-3, with D possibly being TRBD1 (5 bases). Trimming shortened V by 1 base and J by 2 bases, and 6 bases separated the two germline ends. Germline loops: CDR1 MNHNS, CDR2 SASEGT. CDR3 length equals 14 residues. The CDR3 loop is CASSEVGAGNTIYF. For the CDR3, the DNA is TGTGCCAGCAGTGAAGTAGGGGCTGGAAACACCATATATTTT.

This clone occurred a few times. The gene calls are TRBV30 and TRBJ1-5; the D is unclear. This CDR3 is 15 amino acids long. The germline V gene encodes CDR1 GTSNPN and CDR2 SVGIG (reference sequence). Trimming left V 2 bases short and J 2 bases short, with 13 bases between. The CDR3 reads CAWSPGQAGNQPQHF. In DNA, the CDR3 is TGTGCCTGGAGTCCCGGCCAGGCCGGCAATCAGCCCCAGCATTTT.

The V gene is TRBV28, the J gene TRBJ1-2, with 7 bases lining up with TRBD1. With 6 bases clipped from V and 8 bases from J, the junction kept 9 bases outside the gene matches. Germline loops: CDR1 MDHEN, CDR2 SYDVKM. This CDR3 is built from 13 residues. The CDR3 DNA sequence: TGTGCCAGCAGACCGGACAGGCGGAAAGGCTACACCTTC. Translated, it gives CASRPDRRKGYTF.

CDR3 DNA sequence: TGTGCCAGCAGTTTAATTGGACTAGCGGGAAACAATGAGCAGTTCTTC. The encoded protein is CASSLIGLAGNNEQFF. The rearrangement joins TRBV28 to TRBJ2-1, with TRBD2 identical over 12 bases. The germline V gene has CDR1 MDHEN and CDR2 SYDVKM. V lost 2 bases and J lost 5; bases outside the gene matches: 4. There are 16 residues in the CDR3.

The J gene is TRBJ2-7, the V gene TRBV7-9; TRBD1 aligns across 8 bases. The CDR3 is 17 amino acids. The junction had 17 bases not matched to a gene; V was cut back by 5 bases and J by 5 bases. Germline lookup yields CDR1 SEHNR and CDR2 FQNEAQ (reference sequence). The CDR3 DNA follows: TGTGCCAGCAGCCCATACACGACAAGGACAGGGAAGAACGAGCAGTACTTC. It translates to CASSPYTTRTGKNEQYF.

The chain uses TRBV30 and TRBJ1-5; D ambiguous. The CDR3 length is 12 residues. CDR1 and CDR2 (germline): GTSNPN, SVGIG (reference sequence). Between the trimmed V and J ends, which lost 5 bases and 2 bases, there was a span of 7 bases. This CDR3 reads CAWGRGNQPQHF. The DNA of the CDR3 is TGTGCCTGGGGAAGGGGCAATCAGCCCCAGCATTTT.

The chain links TRBV29-1 to TRBJ2-7; TRBD1 matches at 7 bases. This CDR3 contains 13 residues. Germline loops: CDR1 SQVTM, CDR2 ANQGSEA. Germline trimming cut 5 bases from V and 0 bases from J; bases unmatched to any gene: 4. CDR3 sequence (DNA): TGCAGCGTTCGAGACAGGGACTCCTACGAGCAGTACTTC. Its translation is CSVRDRDSYEQYF.

V is TRBV19 and J is TRBJ2-1; D possibly corresponds to TRBD2 (5 bases). V was trimmed by 4 bases and J by 4 bases, leaving 14 bases between them. CDR1 and CDR2 from the germline V gene are LNHDA and SQIVND (reference sequence). The CDR3 runs 15 residues. The CDR3 DNA is TGTGCCAGTAGTAGAGCGCTGGACTTATACAATGAGCAGTTCTTC. Its translation is CASSRALDLYNEQFF.

The DNA of the CDR3 is TGTGCCAGCAGCCAAAGGGTCTGGCGGGACCGATACAATGAGCAGTTCTTC. Translating gives CASSQRVWRDRYNEQFF. This chain links TRBV7-8 with TRBJ2-1, with D possibly matching TRBD2 (6 bases). V shed 5 bases and J shed 4 bases, with 21 bases lying between them. Germline V gene sequence: CDR1 SGHVS, CDR2 FQNEAQ. This CDR3 region has 17 residues.

The chain links TRBV19 to TRBJ1-2; D not certain. Germline V gives CDR1 LNHDA, CDR2 SQIVND (reference sequence). The CDR3 is 13 amino acids. Trimming removed 2 bases from V and 2 bases from J, with 6 bases in between. For the CDR3, the DNA is TGTGCCAGTAGTATAACTAGCAACTATGGCTACACCTTC. Its translation is CASSITSNYGYTF.

CDR3 DNA sequence: TGTGCCAGCAGTTACCTACGCGAGCAGTACTTC. Amino acids: CASSYLREQYF. The chain carries TRBV6-5 and TRBJ2-7; no definite D call. The V gene's germline CDR1 is MNHEY and CDR2 SVGAGI. This CDR3 is built from 11 residues. V lost 2 bases and J lost 6, with 5 bases in between.

This clone was recorded once. The rearrangement uses TRBV7-8 and TRBJ2-6, with TRBD1 matching over 7 bases. The V gene's germline CDR1 is SGHVS and CDR2 FQNEAQ. The junction had 8 bases not matched to a gene; V was cut back by 6 bases and J by 0 bases. The CDR3 is 17 amino acids. For the CDR3, the DNA is TGTGCCAGCAGTAACGACAGGGCCTACTCTGGGGCCAACGTCCTGACTTTC. It translates to CASSNDRAYSGANVLTF.

The V call is TRBV7-2, the J call TRBJ1-1, with a tentative D call TRBD1 (5 bases). The V gene's germline CDR1 is SGHTA and CDR2 FQGNSA. Trimming removed 0 bases at V and 6 bases at J, with 11 bases between. This CDR3 region has 14 residues. CDR3 amino acids: CASSLASGSPEAFF. CDR3 nucleotides: TGTGCCAGCAGCTTAGCCTCAGGGTCTCCTGAAGCTTTCTTT.

This clone was detected once. This chain links TRBV19 with TRBJ1-6; D is uncertain. The V gene's germline CDR1 is LNHDA and CDR2 SQIVND (reference sequence). V was cut by 6 bases and J by 0 bases, with 15 bases left in between. This CDR3 is built from 17 residues. This chain's CDR3 is CASSIYGQSSYNSPLHF. CDR3 nucleotides: TGTGCCAGTAGCATCTATGGTCAGAGCTCCTATAATTCACCCCTCCACTTT.